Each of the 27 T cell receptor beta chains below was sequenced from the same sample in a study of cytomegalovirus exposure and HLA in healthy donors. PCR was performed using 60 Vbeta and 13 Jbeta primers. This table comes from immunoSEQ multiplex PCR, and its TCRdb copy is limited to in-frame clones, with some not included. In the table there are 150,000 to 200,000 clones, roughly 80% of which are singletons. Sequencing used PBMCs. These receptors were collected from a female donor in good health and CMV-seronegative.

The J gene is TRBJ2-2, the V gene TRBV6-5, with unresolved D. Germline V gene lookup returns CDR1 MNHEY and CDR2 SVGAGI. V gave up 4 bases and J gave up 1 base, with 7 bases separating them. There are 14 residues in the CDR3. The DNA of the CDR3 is TGTGCCAGCAGTTTTCCCGGGAACACCGGGGAGCTGTTTTTT. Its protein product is CASSFPGNTGELFF.

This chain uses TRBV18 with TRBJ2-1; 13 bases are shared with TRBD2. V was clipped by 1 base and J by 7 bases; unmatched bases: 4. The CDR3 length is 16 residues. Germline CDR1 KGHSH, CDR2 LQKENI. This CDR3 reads CASSPRTSGRGNEQFF. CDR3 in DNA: TGTGCCAGCTCACCACGGACTAGCGGGAGAGGGAATGAGCAGTTCTTC.

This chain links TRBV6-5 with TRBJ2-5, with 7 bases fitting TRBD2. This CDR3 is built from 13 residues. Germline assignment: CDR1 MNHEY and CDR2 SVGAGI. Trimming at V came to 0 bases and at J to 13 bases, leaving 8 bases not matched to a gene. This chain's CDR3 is CASSYSGLEHWYF. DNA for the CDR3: TGTGCCAGCAGTTACTCTGGACTAGAACACTGGTACTTC.

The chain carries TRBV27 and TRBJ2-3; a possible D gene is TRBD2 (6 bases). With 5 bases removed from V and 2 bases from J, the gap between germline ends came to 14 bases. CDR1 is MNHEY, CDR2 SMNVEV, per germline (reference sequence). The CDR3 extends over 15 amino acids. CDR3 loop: CASSTARGATDTQYF. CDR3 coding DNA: TGTGCCAGCAGTACCGCCCGCGGGGCCACAGATACGCAGTATTTT.

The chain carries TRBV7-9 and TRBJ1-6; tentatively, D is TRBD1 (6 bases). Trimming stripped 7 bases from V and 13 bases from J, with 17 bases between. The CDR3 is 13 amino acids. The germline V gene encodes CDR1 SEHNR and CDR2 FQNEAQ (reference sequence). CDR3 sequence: CASTRQAQGPLHF. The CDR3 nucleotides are TGTGCCAGCACCCGACAGGCCCAGGGCCCCCTCCACTTT.

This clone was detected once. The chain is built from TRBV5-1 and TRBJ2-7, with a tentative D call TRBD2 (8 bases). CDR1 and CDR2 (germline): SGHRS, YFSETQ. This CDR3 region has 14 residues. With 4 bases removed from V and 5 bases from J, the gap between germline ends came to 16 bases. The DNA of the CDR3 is TGCGCCAGCAGCAAGGGGACAGCGGGGGACGAGCAGTACTTC. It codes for CASSKGTAGDEQYF.

CDR3 nucleotides: TGTGCCAGCAGCGTAAGCGGGAGTTGGACAGATACGCAGTATTTT. Protein sequence: CASSVSGSWTDTQYF. J is TRBJ2-3 and V is TRBV7-3; 8 nucleotides align to TRBD2. The germline V gene encodes CDR1 SGHTA and CDR2 FQGTGA. The length of the CDR3 is 15 residues. Trimming at V came to 5 bases and at J to 3 bases, leaving 7 bases not matched to a gene.

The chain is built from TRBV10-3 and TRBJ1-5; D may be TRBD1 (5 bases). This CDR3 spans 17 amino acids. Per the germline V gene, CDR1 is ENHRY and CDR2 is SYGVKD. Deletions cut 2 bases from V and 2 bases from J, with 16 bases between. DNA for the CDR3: TGTGCCATCAGTGAGGGAACAGGCGGCTGGGGCAATCAGCCCCAGCATTTT. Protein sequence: CAISEGTGGWGNQPQHF.

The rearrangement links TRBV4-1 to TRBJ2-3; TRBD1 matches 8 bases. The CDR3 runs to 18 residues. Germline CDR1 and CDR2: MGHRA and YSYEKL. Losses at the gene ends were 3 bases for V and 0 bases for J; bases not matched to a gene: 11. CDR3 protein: CASSQVSTGVPSTDTQYF. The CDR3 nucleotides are TGCGCCAGCAGCCAGGTTTCGACAGGGGTGCCTAGCACAGATACGCAGTATTTT.

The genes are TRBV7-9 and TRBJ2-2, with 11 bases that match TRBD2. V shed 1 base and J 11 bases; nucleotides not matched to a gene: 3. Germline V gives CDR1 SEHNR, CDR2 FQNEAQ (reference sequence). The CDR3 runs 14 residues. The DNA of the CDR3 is TGTGCCAGCAGCTTAGTACTAGCGGGGGCCGAGCTGTTTTTT. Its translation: CASSLVLAGAELFF.

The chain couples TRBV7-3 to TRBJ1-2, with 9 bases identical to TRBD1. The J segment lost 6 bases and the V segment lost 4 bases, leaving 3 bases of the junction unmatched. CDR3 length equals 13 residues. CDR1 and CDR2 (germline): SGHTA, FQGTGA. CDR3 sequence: CASSSRQGDGYTF. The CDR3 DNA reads TGTGCCAGCAGCTCAAGACAGGGGGATGGCTACACCTTC.

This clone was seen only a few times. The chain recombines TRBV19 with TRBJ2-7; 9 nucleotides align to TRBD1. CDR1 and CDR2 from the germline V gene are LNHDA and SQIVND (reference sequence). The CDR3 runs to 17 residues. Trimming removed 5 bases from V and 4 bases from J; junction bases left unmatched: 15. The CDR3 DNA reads TGTGCCAGTAGTGCTCCCAGGAAGACAGGGGGGGCATACGAGCAGTACTTC. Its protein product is CASSAPRKTGGAYEQYF.

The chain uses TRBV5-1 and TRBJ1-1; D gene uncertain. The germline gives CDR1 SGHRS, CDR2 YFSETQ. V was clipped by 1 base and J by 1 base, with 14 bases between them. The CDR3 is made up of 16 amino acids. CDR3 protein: CASSLYLGSRNTEAFF. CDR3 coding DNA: TGCGCCAGCAGCTTGTATCTGGGCAGTCGGAACACTGAAGCTTTCTTT.

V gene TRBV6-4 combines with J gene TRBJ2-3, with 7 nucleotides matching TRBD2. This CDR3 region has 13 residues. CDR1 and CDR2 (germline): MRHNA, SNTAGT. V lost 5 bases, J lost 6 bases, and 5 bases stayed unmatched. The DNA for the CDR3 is TGTGCCAGCAGTTCGATGGGGGGGGATACGCAGTATTTT. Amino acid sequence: CASSSMGGDTQYF.

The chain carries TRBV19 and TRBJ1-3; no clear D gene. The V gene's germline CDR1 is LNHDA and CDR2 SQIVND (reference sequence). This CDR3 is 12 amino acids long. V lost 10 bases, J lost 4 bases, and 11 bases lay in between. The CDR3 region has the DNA TGTGCCACCACTTTTTCGGGAAACACCATATATTTT. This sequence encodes CATTFSGNTIYF.

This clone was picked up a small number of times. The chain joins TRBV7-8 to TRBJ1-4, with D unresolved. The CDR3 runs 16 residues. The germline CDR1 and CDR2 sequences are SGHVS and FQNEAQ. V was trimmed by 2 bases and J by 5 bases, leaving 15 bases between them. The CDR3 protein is CASSLILQAENEKLFF. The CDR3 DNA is TGTGCCAGCAGCTTAATATTGCAGGCCGAAAATGAAAAACTGTTTTTT.

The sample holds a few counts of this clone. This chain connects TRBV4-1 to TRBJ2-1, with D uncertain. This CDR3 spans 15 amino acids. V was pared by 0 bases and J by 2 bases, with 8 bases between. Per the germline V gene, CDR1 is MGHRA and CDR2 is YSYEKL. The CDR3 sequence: CASSQDTYPYNEQFF. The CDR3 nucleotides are TGCGCCAGCAGCCAAGATACTTATCCCTACAATGAGCAGTTCTTC.

The CDR3 nucleotides are TGTGCCAGCAGGACAGGCCCCGCTGAAGCTTTCTTT. Translating gives CASRTGPAEAFF. The V and J genes are TRBV28 and TRBJ1-1; a possible D gene is TRBD1 (6 bases). Trimming removed 6 bases at V and 6 bases at J, with 11 bases between. Per the germline V gene, CDR1 is MDHEN and CDR2 is SYDVKM. CDR3 length: 12 amino acids.

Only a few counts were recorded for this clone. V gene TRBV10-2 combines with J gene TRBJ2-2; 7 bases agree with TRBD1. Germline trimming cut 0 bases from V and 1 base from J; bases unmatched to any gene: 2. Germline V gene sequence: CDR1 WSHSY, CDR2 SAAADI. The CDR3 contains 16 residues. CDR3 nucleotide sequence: TGCGCCAGCAGTGAGTCGAGGGACAGGAACACCGGGGAGCTGTTTTTT. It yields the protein CASSESRDRNTGELFF.

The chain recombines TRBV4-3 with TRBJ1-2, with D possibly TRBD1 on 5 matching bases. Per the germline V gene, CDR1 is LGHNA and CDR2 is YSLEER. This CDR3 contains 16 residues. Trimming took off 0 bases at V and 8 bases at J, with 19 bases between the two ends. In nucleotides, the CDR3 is TGCGCCAGCAGCCAAGATACCGGGGGTTCGCATGGAGGCTACACCTTC. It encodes CASSQDTGGSHGGYTF.

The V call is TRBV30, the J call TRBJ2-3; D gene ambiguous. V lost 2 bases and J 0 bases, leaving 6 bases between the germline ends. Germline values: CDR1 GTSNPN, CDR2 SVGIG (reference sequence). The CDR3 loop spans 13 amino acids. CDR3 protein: CAWSLESTDTQYF. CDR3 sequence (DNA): TGTGCCTGGAGTCTGGAGAGCACAGATACGCAGTATTTT.

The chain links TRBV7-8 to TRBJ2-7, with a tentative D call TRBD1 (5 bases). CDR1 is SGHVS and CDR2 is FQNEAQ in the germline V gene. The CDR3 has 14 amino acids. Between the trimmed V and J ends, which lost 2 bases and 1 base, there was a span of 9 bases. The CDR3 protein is CASSLNGASYEQYF. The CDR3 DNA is TGTGCCAGCAGCTTAAATGGGGCATCCTACGAGCAGTACTTC.

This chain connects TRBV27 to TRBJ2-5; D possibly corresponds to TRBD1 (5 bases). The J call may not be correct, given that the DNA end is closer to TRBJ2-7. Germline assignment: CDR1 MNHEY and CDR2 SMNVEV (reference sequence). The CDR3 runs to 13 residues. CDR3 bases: TGTGCCAGCAGTTTATCTCCCAGGGCCGAGCAGTACTTC. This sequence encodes CASSLSPRAEQYF.

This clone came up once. The CDR3 spells CASSPPPGWGPTDTQYF. As DNA, the CDR3 is TGTGCCAGCAGTCCTCCCCCCGGGTGGGGGCCCACAGATACGCAGTATTTT. The V gene is TRBV28, the J gene TRBJ2-3; perhaps TRBD1 as D (6 bases). This CDR3 region has 17 residues. V gave up 5 bases and J gave up 2 bases, with 20 bases separating them. CDR1 is MDHEN, CDR2 SYDVKM, per germline. The full variable domain, in which reference TRBV28 and TRBJ2-3 provide the parts outside the CDR3, is DVKVTQSSRYLVKRTGEKVFLECVQDMDHENMFWYRQDPGLGLRLIYFSYDVKMKEKGDIPEGYSVSREKKERFSLILESASTNQTSMYLCASSPPPGWGPTDTQYFGPGTRLTVL.

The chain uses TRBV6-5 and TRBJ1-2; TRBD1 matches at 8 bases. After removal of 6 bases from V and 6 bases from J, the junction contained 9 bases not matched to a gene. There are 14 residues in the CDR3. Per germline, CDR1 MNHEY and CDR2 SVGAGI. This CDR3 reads CASSWTGSRDGYTF. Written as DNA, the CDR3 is TGTGCCAGCAGCTGGACAGGGTCGCGGGATGGCTACACCTTC.

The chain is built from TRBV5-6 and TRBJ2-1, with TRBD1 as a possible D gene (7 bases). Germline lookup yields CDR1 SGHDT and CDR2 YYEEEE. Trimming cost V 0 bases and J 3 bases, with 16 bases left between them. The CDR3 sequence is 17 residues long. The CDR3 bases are TGTGCCAGCAGCTTGGACGAGGCAGGGGGGTTCTACAATGAGCAGTTCTTC. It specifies CASSLDEAGGFYNEQFF. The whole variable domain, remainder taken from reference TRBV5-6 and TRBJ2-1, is DAGVTQSPTHLIKTRGQQVTLRCSPKSGHDTVSWYQQALGQGPQFIFQYYEEEERQRGNFPDRFSGHQFPNYSSELNVNALLLGDSALYLCASSLDEAGGFYNEQFFGPGTRLTVL.

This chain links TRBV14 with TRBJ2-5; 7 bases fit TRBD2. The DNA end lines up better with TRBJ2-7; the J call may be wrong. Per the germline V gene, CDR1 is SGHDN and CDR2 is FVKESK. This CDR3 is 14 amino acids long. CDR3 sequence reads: CASSRASGVYEQYF. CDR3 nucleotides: TGTGCCAGCAGCCGGGCTAGCGGAGTTTACGAGCAGTACTTC.